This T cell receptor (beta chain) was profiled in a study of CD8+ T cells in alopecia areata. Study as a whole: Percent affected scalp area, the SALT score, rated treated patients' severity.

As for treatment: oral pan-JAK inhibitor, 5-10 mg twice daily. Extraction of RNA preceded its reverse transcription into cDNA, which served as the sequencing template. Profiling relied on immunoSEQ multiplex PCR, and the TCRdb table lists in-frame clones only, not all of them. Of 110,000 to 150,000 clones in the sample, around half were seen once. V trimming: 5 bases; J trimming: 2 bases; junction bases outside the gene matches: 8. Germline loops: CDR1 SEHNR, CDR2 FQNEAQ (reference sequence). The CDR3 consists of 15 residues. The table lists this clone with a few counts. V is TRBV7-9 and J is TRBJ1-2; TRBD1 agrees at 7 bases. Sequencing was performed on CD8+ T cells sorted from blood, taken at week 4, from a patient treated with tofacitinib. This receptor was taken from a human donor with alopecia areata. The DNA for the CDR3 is TGTGCCAGCAGCCCACAGGGGACACGGAACTATGGCTACACCTTC. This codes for CASSPQGTRNYGYTF. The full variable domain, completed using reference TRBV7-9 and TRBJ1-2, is DTGVSQNPRHKITKRGQNVTFRCDPISEHNRLYWYRQTLGQGPEFLTYFQNEAQLEKSRLLSDRFSAERPKGSFSTLEIQRTEQGDSAMYLCASSPQGTRNYGYTFGSGTRLTVV.